This T cell receptor beta chain emerged from a study of T-cell memory formation after mild COVID-19. Study findings and constraints: Those CD4+ clones that contracted were mainly in CM and EM (CD8+ ones in EMRA). Pre-infection memory contained some responding clones, which suggested that cross-reactive memory had joined.

TCRdb passed the 5' RACE reads through MiXCR, listing each CDR3 protein once. Among 60,000 to 65,000 distinct CDR3 sequences listed, around 10% were seen once. A few counts support this clonotype. Its antigen is currently unknown. The CDR3 contains 15 residues. Trimming cost V 5 bases and J 5 bases; bases outside gene matches: 9. The germline gives CDR1 KGHDR, CDR2 SFDVKD. The source is a man younger than 35 who had mild COVID-19 (a few samples of this study predate the infection). Cell type and time point are not known. The sequencing sample was made of PBMCs or a T cell subset sorted from them (not recorded which). This sequence joins TRBV24-1 and TRBJ1-2, with 8 bases matching TRBD1. The CDR3 loop is CATSGLDRGIYGYTF. The DNA for the CDR3 is TGTGCCACCAGTGGCTTAGACAGGGGTATTTATGGCTACACCTTC.